This T cell receptor beta chain was sequenced during a study of shared clonotypes between healthy human individuals. Clones were read by immunoSEQ multiplex PCR, and TCRdb kept only the in-frame ones, dropping some. Of some 690,000 clones listed, 90% are singletons. Germline V lookup: CDR1 SGHRS, CDR2 YFSETQ. CDR3 length: 17 amino acids. Trimming removed 2 bases from V and 2 bases from J, with 19 bases in between. Participating donors were healthy, HIV-negative adults free of recent acute infections or vaccinations. All the donors were Caucasian adults who lived in Nashville, Tennessee. Study-level findings and limits: The study sampled only blood, and tissue repertoires likely differ.

Details on this clone: Its target is unknown.

The chain employs TRBV5-1 and TRBJ2-5; no firm D call. Material: memory CD8+ T cells from PBMCs. Specified subset: CD45RO+ cells pooled with CCR7-negative TemRA cells. The TCR was taken from a man aged 18 to 29 in good health. Some clones in this sample may be carry-over from other donors' samples. As DNA, the CDR3 is TGCGCCAGCAGCTTATACCCAGGCTCGGGCACTCAAGAGACCCAGTACTTC. This sequence encodes CASSLYPGSGTQETQYF.